Listed here is a single T cell receptor beta chain. The data originate from a study of blood T cells in healthy people across ages. Next came a second PCR, run for about 6 to 12 cycles, which used a sample-barcoded 5' primer along with a J-beta primer mix. Using its own MiXCR run on the 5' RACE reads, TCRdb lists one record per CDR3 protein. The data show 650,000 to 700,000 distinct CDR3 sequences, about 30% seen once. The sequence was obtained from a woman older than 75 in good health. Sequenced: blood.

The CDR3 nucleotides read TGTGCCAGCAGTTCGCGGGTAGCGGGGGCGGGGAATGAGCAGTACTTC. As protein: CASSSRVAGAGNEQYF. V and J are TRBV11-3 and TRBJ2-5; 9 nucleotides align to TRBD2. Germline V gene data show CDR1 as SGHNT and CDR2 as YENEEA. The ends lost 6 bases at V and 11 bases at J; junction bases unmatched: 19. This CDR3 spans 16 amino acids.